Below, 7 T cell receptor beta chains from the same sample are listed, as sequenced in a study of Tregs in tolerant kidney transplant recipients. Generated by immunoSEQ multiplex PCR, the TCRdb table keeps only in-frame clones and is missing some. Recorded for this sample: roughly 48,000 clones. Material: CD4+ T cells from blood, obtained before the transplant. The receptors originated from a human donor who received a combined kidney and bone marrow transplant.

Points on this clone: One end of the junction fails to match germline, which may point to a read error. The CDR3 goes on 3 residues after the read ends, and that part is filled in from the germline J gene. The chain combines TRBV18 with TRBJ2-5, with TRBD1 matching 8 bases. Germline CDR1 and CDR2: KGHSH and LQKENI. CDR3 size: 14 residues. CDR3 protein: CASSPQGDQETQYF. CDR3 DNA, as far as it was read: TGTGCCAGCTCGCCACAGGGGGATCAAGAGACC. The whole variable domain, remainder taken from reference TRBV18 and TRBJ2-5, is NAGVMQNPRHLVRRRGQEARLRCSPMKGHSHVYWYRQLPEEGLKFMVYLQKENIIDESGMPKERFSAEFPKEGPSILRIQQVVRGDSAAYFCASSPQGDQETQYFGPGTRLLVL.

Notes on this clone: The DNA ends 3 residues before the CDR3 does, and the rest of the CDR3 is filled in from the germline J gene. This rearrangement joins TRBV5-1 to TRBJ1-4; 9 nucleotides match TRBD1. Germline CDR1 is SGHRS and CDR2 is YFSETQ. Trimming at V came to 4 bases and at J to 8 bases, leaving 6 bases not matched to a gene. This CDR3 is built from 14 residues. The CDR3 sequence is CASSLQGAGEKLFF. CDR3 DNA (partial): TGCGCCAGCAGCCTACAGGGGGCGGGGGAAAAA. Looking up the rest from reference TRBV5-1 and TRBJ1-4 gives the full variable domain: KAGVTQTPRYLIKTRGQQVTLSCSPISGHRSVSWYQQTPGQGLQFLFEYFSETQRNKGNFPGRFSGRQFSNSRSEMNVSTLELGDSALYLCASSLQGAGEKLFFGSGTQLSVL.

Concerning this clone: Read data end 3 residues before the CDR3 end; the end is taken from the germline J gene. The rearrangement joins TRBV7-2 to TRBJ2-2; D gene unclear. V was trimmed by 5 bases and J by 4 bases, leaving 11 bases between them. This CDR3 is built from 14 residues. The V gene's germline CDR1 is SGHTA and CDR2 FQGNSA. CDR3 DNA (partial): TGTGCCAGCAGCCCAACCCGCGGCACCGGGGAG. It yields the protein CASSPTRGTGE. The complete CDR3 protein is CASSPTRGTGELFF. The whole variable domain, filled in from reference TRBV7-2 and TRBJ2-2, reads GAGVSQSPSNKVTEKGKDVELRCDPISGHTALYWYRQSLGQGLEFLIYFQGNSAPDKSGLPSDRFSAERTGGSVSTLTIQRTQQEDSAVYLCASSPTRGTGELFFGEGSRLTVL.

On this clone: The read terminates 3 residues before the CDR3 end, so the remaining end is supplied by the germline J gene. V and J are TRBV5-5 and TRBJ2-7, with 10 bases fitting TRBD1. V lost 4 bases and J lost 3; bases outside the gene matches: 7. Germline CDR1 is SGHKS and CDR2 is YYEKEE (reference sequence). This CDR3 spans 15 amino acids. CDR3 bases read: TGTGCCAGCAGCCGGACACGGGACAGGGGCTACGAG. Translated: CASSRTRDRGYE. The CDR3, in full, reads CASSRTRDRGYEQYF.

The sequenced part of the CDR3 DNA is TGTGCCAGTATAGGGCCACAACTGGTCTCTGGGGCCAACGTC. Its protein is CASIGPQLVSGANV. The complete CDR3 reads CASIGPQLVSGANVLTF. The chain couples TRBV19 to TRBJ2-6; D is unclear. The read finishes 3 residues shy of the CDR3 end, and the germline J gene is used to complete it. V was clipped by 7 bases and J by 0 bases, with 16 bases between them. The germline gives CDR1 LNHDA, CDR2 SQIVND (reference sequence). CDR3 length: 17 residues.

A word on this clone: The read ends 3 residues shy of where the CDR3 ends; the end is completed using the germline J gene. J is TRBJ2-7 and V is TRBV30; no clear D gene. V lost 5 bases to trimming and J lost 1 base, with 6 bases between them. The CDR3 runs to 11 residues. The germline V gene encodes CDR1 GTSNPN and CDR2 SVGIG (reference sequence). The CDR3 here is CAWLGSYEQYF. The CDR3 DNA, read in part, is TGTGCCTGGCTAGGTTCCTACGAG.

As regards this clone: The CDR3 end is not reached by the read, which stops 3 residues before it; the germline J gene fills it in. This chain uses TRBV20-1 with TRBJ2-7; weak D call: TRBD1 (6 bases). In germline, CDR1 is DFQATT, CDR2 SNEGSKA (reference sequence). The V gene lost 5 bases and the J gene lost 1 base, with 9 bases spanning the gap. The CDR3 loop spans 12 amino acids. The covered CDR3 bases are TGCAGTGCTGAGGACAGATCCTACGAG. The encoded protein is CSAEDRSYE. Given in full, the CDR3 is CSAEDRSYEQYF.